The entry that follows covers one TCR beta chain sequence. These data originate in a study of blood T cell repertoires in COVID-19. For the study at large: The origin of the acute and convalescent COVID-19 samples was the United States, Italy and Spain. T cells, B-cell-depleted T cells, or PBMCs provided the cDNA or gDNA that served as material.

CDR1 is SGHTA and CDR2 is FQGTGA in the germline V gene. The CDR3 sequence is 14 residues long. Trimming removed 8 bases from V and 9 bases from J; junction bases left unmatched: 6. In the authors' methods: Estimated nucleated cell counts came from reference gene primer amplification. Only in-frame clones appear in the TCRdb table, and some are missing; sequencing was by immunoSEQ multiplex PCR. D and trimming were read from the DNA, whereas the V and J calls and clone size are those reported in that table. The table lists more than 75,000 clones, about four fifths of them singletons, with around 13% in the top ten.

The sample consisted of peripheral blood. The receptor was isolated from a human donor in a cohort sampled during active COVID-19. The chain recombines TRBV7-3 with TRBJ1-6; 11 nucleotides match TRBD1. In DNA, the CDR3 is TGTGCCAGCGCGCCGGGACAGGGGGTTTCACCCCTCCACTTT. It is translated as CASAPGQGVSPLHF.